These T cell receptor beta chains were read from a single sample in a study of CD8 T cells in ankylosing spondylitis. One entry per CDR3 protein results from TCRdb running MiXCR on the 5' RACE reads. Of hundreds of thousands of distinct CDR3 sequences in the sample, approximately 12% are singletons; the top ten hold around 6.8%. The sequenced sample consisted of blood, either unsorted or a sorted T cell fraction (not recorded which). These receptors all come from a male donor with ankylosing spondylitis. Both conserved end residues are part of each CDR3. A D gene is named only where the DNA matches it firmly. Size values are once, few and many counts, or a class for expanded clones, and some rows have none.

j_call: TRBJ2-1; d_call: .; v_call: TRBV12-3/TRBV12-4; clone_size: many; cdr3_aa: CASSPRGARYNEQFF; cdr3_nt: TGTGCCAGCAGTCCCCGGGGGGCGCGGTACAATGAGCAGTTCTTC
j_call: TRBJ1-2; d_call: TRBD1; v_call: TRBV6-6; clone_size: many; cdr3_aa: CASRTDRERGYTF; cdr3_nt: TGTGCCAGCAGAACGGACAGGGAGAGGGGCTACACCTTC
j_call: TRBJ2-5; d_call: TRBD1; v_call: TRBV7-2; clone_size: few; cdr3_aa: CASSLDVWDRGETQYF; cdr3_nt: TGTGCCAGCAGCTTAGATGTGTGGGACAGGGGGGAGACCCAGTACTTC
j_call: TRBJ1-1; d_call: TRBD1; v_call: TRBV4-2; clone_size: few; cdr3_aa: CASSQTGQENTEAFF; cdr3_nt: TGTGCCAGCAGCCAAACAGGACAGGAGAACACTGAAGCTTTCTTT
j_call: TRBJ1-5; d_call: .; v_call: TRBV24-1; clone_size: .; cdr3_aa: CATSDFRTHQPQHF; cdr3_nt: TGTGCCACCAGTGATTTTAGGACCCATCAGCCCCAGCATTTT
j_call: TRBJ2-5; d_call: .; v_call: TRBV20-1; clone_size: few; cdr3_aa: CSARGYTILKETQYF; cdr3_nt: TGCAGTGCTAGAGGATACACTATATTAAAAGAGACCCAGTACTTC
j_call: TRBJ2-3; d_call: .; v_call: TRBV30; clone_size: .; cdr3_aa: CAWRTASTDTQYF; cdr3_nt: TGTGCCTGGAGGACAGCTAGCACAGATACGCAGTATTTT
j_call: TRBJ1-2; d_call: TRBD1; v_call: TRBV19; clone_size: few; cdr3_aa: CASSLRTGSDYGYTF; cdr3_nt: TGTGCCAGTAGTCTAAGGACAGGGTCGGACTATGGCTACACCTTC
j_call: TRBJ1-2; d_call: .; v_call: TRBV5-6; clone_size: few; cdr3_aa: CASSPTDENGYTF; cdr3_nt: TGTGCCAGCAGCCCGACGGACGAGAATGGCTACACCTTC
j_call: TRBJ2-5; d_call: .; v_call: TRBV13; clone_size: many; cdr3_aa: CASSLHTGQETQYF; cdr3_nt: TGTGCCAGCAGCTTACATACGGGCCAAGAGACCCAGTACTTC
j_call: TRBJ1-2; d_call: .; v_call: TRBV3-1; clone_size: many; cdr3_aa: CASSQEFGSGYTF; cdr3_nt: TGTGCCAGCAGCCAAGAATTCGGTTCGGGCTACACCTTC
j_call: TRBJ2-1; d_call: TRBD2; v_call: TRBV4-2; clone_size: few; cdr3_aa: CASSQETSGINEQFF; cdr3_nt: TGTGCCAGCAGCCAAGAAACTAGCGGGATCAATGAGCAGTTCTTC
j_call: TRBJ1-1; d_call: TRBD1; v_call: TRBV20-1; clone_size: .; cdr3_aa: CSARVRGRGDTEAFF; cdr3_nt: TGCAGTGCTAGAGTGAGGGGCAGGGGGGACACTGAAGCTTTCTTT
j_call: TRBJ2-2; d_call: TRBD1; v_call: TRBV12-3/TRBV12-4; clone_size: .; cdr3_aa: CASSDIWVGDSGELFF; cdr3_nt: TGTGCCAGCAGTGATATATGGGTAGGGGACAGCGGGGAGCTGTTTTTT
j_call: TRBJ2-5; d_call: TRBD2; v_call: TRBV5-1; clone_size: few; cdr3_aa: CASSPTSGSGETQYF; cdr3_nt: TGCGCCAGCAGCCCGACTAGCGGGAGCGGTGAGACCCAGTACTTC
j_call: TRBJ1-1; d_call: .; v_call: TRBV6-2/TRBV6-3; clone_size: many; cdr3_aa: CASKDGGQNTEAFF; cdr3_nt: TGTGCCAGCAAAGACGGGGGACAGAACACTGAAGCTTTCTTT
j_call: TRBJ2-7; d_call: .; v_call: TRBV4-2; clone_size: few; cdr3_aa: CASSQLMGGPYEQYF; cdr3_nt: TGTGCCAGCAGCCAACTTATGGGGGGTCCCTACGAGCAGTACTTC
j_call: TRBJ1-1; d_call: .; v_call: TRBV20-1; clone_size: .; cdr3_aa: CSARDGGRAGDTEAFF; cdr3_nt: TGCAGTGCTAGAGATGGGGGGAGGGCTGGAGACACTGAAGCTTTCTTT
j_call: TRBJ1-2; d_call: TRBD1; v_call: TRBV5-6; clone_size: .; cdr3_aa: CASSTGQGARGYTF; cdr3_nt: TGTGCCAGCAGCACCGGACAGGGCGCGAGGGGCTACACCTTC
j_call: TRBJ2-1; d_call: TRBD2; v_call: TRBV10-2; clone_size: .; cdr3_aa: CASSEPLAGGGEQFF; cdr3_nt: TGCGCCAGCAGTGAACCACTAGCGGGAGGAGGTGAGCAGTTCTTC
j_call: TRBJ2-6; d_call: .; v_call: TRBV12-3/TRBV12-4; clone_size: .; cdr3_aa: CASRWTSGANVLTF; cdr3_nt: TGTGCCAGCAGATGGACCTCTGGGGCCAACGTCCTGACTTTC
j_call: TRBJ2-3; d_call: .; v_call: TRBV7-2; clone_size: .; cdr3_aa: CASTQWAGFTDTQYF; cdr3_nt: TGTGCCAGCACCCAGTGGGCGGGTTTCACAGATACGCAGTATTTT
j_call: TRBJ2-3; d_call: TRBD1; v_call: TRBV24-1; clone_size: .; cdr3_aa: CATSDPSWGQGAEREVTDTQYF; cdr3_nt: TGTGCCACCAGTGATCCTAGTTGGGGACAGGGGGCTGAGCGGGAGGTAACAGATACGCAGTATTTT
j_call: TRBJ2-1; d_call: TRBD2; v_call: TRBV12-3/TRBV12-4; clone_size: many; cdr3_aa: CASSLWAGVNEQFF; cdr3_nt: TGTGCCAGCAGTTTATGGGCGGGAGTCAATGAGCAGTTCTTC
j_call: TRBJ1-1; d_call: TRBD1; v_call: TRBV24-1; clone_size: .; cdr3_aa: CATSDGTGLGTEAFF; cdr3_nt: TGTGCCACCAGTGACGGGACAGGGTTGGGCACTGAAGCTTTCTTT
j_call: TRBJ2-6; d_call: .; v_call: TRBV7-2; clone_size: few; cdr3_aa: CASSRNHMSGANVLTF; cdr3_nt: TGTGCCAGCAGCCGAAACCATATGTCTGGGGCCAACGTCCTGACTTTC
j_call: TRBJ2-7; d_call: TRBD1; v_call: TRBV20-1; clone_size: many; cdr3_aa: CSASEQGEYEQYF; cdr3_nt: TGCAGTGCTAGTGAACAGGGGGAGTACGAGCAGTACTTC
j_call: TRBJ2-3; d_call: TRBD2; v_call: TRBV3-1; clone_size: few; cdr3_aa: CASSLKRTSGSGDTDTQYF; cdr3_nt: TGTGCCAGCAGCCTTAAGAGGACTAGCGGGAGTGGGGACACAGATACGCAGTATTTT
j_call: TRBJ2-1; d_call: .; v_call: TRBV11-2; clone_size: .; cdr3_aa: CASSGGGAALYNEQFF; cdr3_nt: TGTGCCAGCAGCGGTGGCGGTGCGGCACTTTACAATGAGCAGTTCTTC
j_call: TRBJ2-1; d_call: .; v_call: TRBV19; clone_size: many; cdr3_aa: CASSMSERRQFF; cdr3_nt: TGTGCCAGTAGTATGTCCGAGAGGAGGCAGTTCTTC
j_call: TRBJ2-1; d_call: TRBD2; v_call: TRBV12-3/TRBV12-4; clone_size: few; cdr3_aa: CASSGSGRAAEQFF; cdr3_nt: TGTGCCAGCAGTGGTAGCGGGAGGGCCGCTGAGCAGTTCTTC
j_call: TRBJ2-7; d_call: TRBD2; v_call: TRBV5-1; clone_size: few; cdr3_aa: CASSLGLAGSEQYF; cdr3_nt: TGCGCCAGCAGCTTGGGACTAGCGGGATCCGAGCAGTACTTC
j_call: TRBJ2-7; d_call: .; v_call: TRBV12-3/TRBV12-4; clone_size: few; cdr3_aa: CASSPTGGSFSSYEQYF; cdr3_nt: TGTGCCAGCAGTCCGACAGGCGGCTCTTTTAGCTCCTACGAGCAGTACTTC
j_call: TRBJ2-1; d_call: TRBD2; v_call: TRBV5-1; clone_size: few; cdr3_aa: CASSSLAGGHNEQFF; cdr3_nt: TGCGCCAGCAGCAGTTTGGCGGGAGGCCACAATGAGCAGTTCTTC
j_call: TRBJ2-1; d_call: TRBD2; v_call: TRBV18; clone_size: few; cdr3_aa: CASSPLSQRGYNEQFF; cdr3_nt: TGTGCCAGCTCCCCCCTTTCTCAGCGGGGTTACAATGAGCAGTTCTTC
j_call: TRBJ2-3; d_call: .; v_call: TRBV20-1; clone_size: .; cdr3_aa: CSARDQQGIDTQYF; cdr3_nt: TGCAGTGCTAGAGATCAGCAGGGGATAGATACGCAGTATTTT
j_call: TRBJ2-1; d_call: TRBD2; v_call: TRBV29-1; clone_size: .; cdr3_aa: CSVLLTSGRNEQFF; cdr3_nt: TGCAGCGTCTTACTCACTAGCGGGAGAAATGAGCAGTTCTTC
j_call: TRBJ2-2; d_call: .; v_call: TRBV12-3/TRBV12-4; clone_size: many; cdr3_aa: CASSLAGKAGELFF; cdr3_nt: TGTGCCAGCAGTTTAGCGGGAAAGGCCGGGGAGCTGTTTTTT
j_call: TRBJ1-1; d_call: .; v_call: TRBV11-3; clone_size: .; cdr3_aa: CASSLIGSRINTEAFF; cdr3_nt: TGTGCCAGCAGCTTAATTGGGTCGCGAATAAACACTGAAGCTTTCTTT
j_call: TRBJ2-2; d_call: .; v_call: TRBV29-1; clone_size: .; cdr3_aa: CSVEGRGELFF; cdr3_nt: TGCAGCGTTGAAGGCCGCGGGGAGCTGTTTTTT
j_call: TRBJ1-1; d_call: .; v_call: TRBV7-6; clone_size: .; cdr3_aa: CASSLEAGHTEAFF; cdr3_nt: TGTGCCAGCAGCCTAGAAGCGGGGCACACTGAAGCTTTCTTT
j_call: TRBJ2-2; d_call: TRBD2; v_call: TRBV3-1; clone_size: few; cdr3_aa: CASSQDLVGLAGVPGELFF; cdr3_nt: TGTGCCAGCAGCCAAGATCTGGTGGGACTAGCGGGAGTCCCCGGGGAGCTGTTTTTT
j_call: TRBJ1-1; d_call: .; v_call: TRBV6-1; clone_size: .; cdr3_aa: CASRAFQTNTEAFF; cdr3_nt: TGTGCCAGCAGGGCCTTCCAAACGAACACTGAAGCTTTCTTT
j_call: TRBJ2-1; d_call: TRBD1; v_call: TRBV7-8; clone_size: .; cdr3_aa: CASSPKQGDNEQFF; cdr3_nt: TGTGCCAGCAGCCCCAAACAGGGGGACAATGAGCAGTTCTTC
j_call: TRBJ2-1; d_call: .; v_call: TRBV7-9; clone_size: few; cdr3_aa: CASSLGQVFYNEQFF; cdr3_nt: TGTGCCAGCAGCTTAGGGCAGGTTTTCTACAATGAGCAGTTCTTC
j_call: TRBJ2-1; d_call: .; v_call: TRBV7-9; clone_size: many; cdr3_aa: CASSLYRGAGTDNEQFF; cdr3_nt: TGTGCCAGCAGCTTATACCGAGGGGCGGGGACGGACAATGAGCAGTTCTTC